The sequence of this T cell receptor (beta chain) was determined in a study of shared clonotypes between healthy human individuals. Overall study context: There were three CD4 naive, three CD4 memory, two CD8 naive and one CD8 memory plates per donor.

On this clone: The antigen remains undetermined. The identical CDR3 is also encoded by other nucleotide sequences in the sample.

TCRdb keeps only in-frame clones here, not all; method: immunoSEQ multiplex PCR. The data show 1,500,000 or so clones, with around 95% seen just once and 1.2% held by the top ten. V was cut by 1 base and J by 3 bases, with 7 bases left in between. CDR1 SGHAT and CDR2 FQNNGV come from the germline V gene. This CDR3 is 13 amino acids long. Findings and caveats of the study: Depth of sequencing was expected to influence donor clonotype sharing.

This chain joins TRBV11-2 and TRBJ2-7; D ambiguous. The sequence was collected from a man between 25 and 39 years old in good health. Sequencing was carried out using naive CD4+ T cells sorted from blood. The subset: CD45RA+ positively selected. CDR3 protein: CASSLGQNYEQYF. The CDR3 DNA sequence: TGTGCCAGCAGCTTAGGCCAAAACTACGAGCAGTACTTC.